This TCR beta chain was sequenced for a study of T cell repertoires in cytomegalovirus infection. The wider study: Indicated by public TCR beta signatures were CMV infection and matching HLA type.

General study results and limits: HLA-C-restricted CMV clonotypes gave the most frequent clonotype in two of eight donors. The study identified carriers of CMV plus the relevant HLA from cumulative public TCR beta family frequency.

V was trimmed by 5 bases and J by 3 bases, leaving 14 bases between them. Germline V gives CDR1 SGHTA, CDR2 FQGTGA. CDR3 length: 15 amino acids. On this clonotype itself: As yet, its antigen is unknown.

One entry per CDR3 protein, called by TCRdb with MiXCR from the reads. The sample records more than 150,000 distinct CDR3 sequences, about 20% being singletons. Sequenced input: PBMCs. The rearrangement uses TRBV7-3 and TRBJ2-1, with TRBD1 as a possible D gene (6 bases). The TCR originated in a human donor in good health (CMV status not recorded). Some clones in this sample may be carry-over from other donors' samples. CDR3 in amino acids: CASSRSGGLYNEQFF. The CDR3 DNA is TGTGCCAGCAGCCGGAGTGGGGGCCTCTACAATGAGCAGTTCTTC.